The 32 T cell receptor beta chains below come from one sample, sequenced in a study of T cell repertoires in cytomegalovirus infection. These receptors are not linked to any known antigen. TCRdb reprocessed the reads with MiXCR, giving one entry per CDR3 protein. The table includes about 890,000 distinct CDR3 sequences, about a third detected once. Sample: cultured CD8+ T cells from PBMCs, taken from culture after CMV antigen stimulation. The receptors shown here come from a human donor in good health (CMV status not recorded). Some clones in this sample may be carry-over from other donors' samples.

The CDR3 region is CASSQKQGSNTEAFF. CDR3 bases: TGCGCCAGCAGCCAGAAACAGGGCTCGAACACTGAAGCTTTCTTT. This chain links TRBV4-1 with TRBJ1-1; the D gene is possibly TRBD1 (6 bases). The length of the CDR3 is 15 residues. V shed 3 bases and J shed 1 base, with 12 bases lying between them. The germline V gene has CDR1 MGHRA and CDR2 YSYEKL.

About this clonotype itself: The CDR3 does not end in the conserved phenylalanine or tryptophan, so this is likely a read error. The rearrangement joins TRBV27 to TRBJ2-1; 8 bases match TRBD2. Germline trimming cut 2 bases from V and 5 bases from J; bases unmatched to any gene: 5. CDR1 and CDR2 from the germline V gene are MNHEY and SMNVEV (reference sequence). There are 15 residues in the CDR3. CDR3 DNA sequence: TGTGCCAGCAGTTTAATCGGGGGGGCCCACAATGAGCAGTTCTCC. Translated: CASSLIGGAHNEQFS.

This clonotype was counted a few times. This rearrangement joins TRBV27 to TRBJ1-2; D remains unclear. V was cut by 1 base and J by 8 bases, with 11 bases left in between. This CDR3 spans 13 amino acids. Germline-derived CDR1 and CDR2 are MNHEY and SMNVEV (reference sequence). CDR3 bases: TGTGCCAGCAGTTTATTAAGTAACATAGGCTACACCTTC. This codes for CASSLLSNIGYTF.

This rearrangement joins TRBV6-2 or TRBV6-3 to TRBJ2-3; no firm D call. The V and J ends lost 2 bases and 6 bases respectively, with 12 bases between them. Germline CDR1 is MNHEY and CDR2 is SVGEGT. CDR3 length equals 14 residues. The DNA for the CDR3 is TGTGCCAGCAGTTACGTGGTTTCATCCGATACGCAGTATTTT. This sequence encodes CASSYVVSSDTQYF.

Points on this clonotype: An end of the junction differs from the germline gene, which may be a read error. The V and J genes are TRBV6-2 or TRBV6-3 and TRBJ1-1; 8 bases line up with TRBD1. CDR1 and CDR2 (germline): MNHEY, SVGEGT. CDR3 length: 16 residues. As DNA, the CDR3 is TGTGCCAGCAGCTACTCGACAAGGACAGGGCACACTGAAGCTTTCTTT. This gives the protein CASSYSTRTGHTEAFF.

This clonotype was seen a few times. The chain has TRBV2 and TRBJ2-6; 10 bases align to TRBD1. The germline V gene has CDR1 SNHLY and CDR2 FYNNEI. The V and J ends lost 10 bases and 2 bases, in that order; junction bases with no gene match: 2. The CDR3 has 14 residues. The CDR3 region is CATGTGAGANVLTF. DNA for the CDR3: TGTGCCACCGGGACAGGGGCTGGGGCCAACGTCCTGACTTTC.

The chain has TRBV5-4 and TRBJ2-1; 7 bases map to TRBD1. The CDR3 spans 12 residues. V lost 5 bases to trimming and J lost 9 bases; unmatched junction nucleotides: 5. From germline, CDR1 is SGHNT and CDR2 YYREEE (reference sequence). The DNA for the CDR3 is TGTGCCAGCAGACAAGGGGGCAGTGAGCAGTTCTTC. Protein sequence: CASRQGGSEQFF.

V gene TRBV6-2 or TRBV6-3 combines with J gene TRBJ1-1; the D is unclear. The CDR3 length is 12 residues. The germline gives CDR1 MNHEY, CDR2 SVGEGT. The V end was cut by 2 bases, the J end by 8 bases, with 9 bases between. CDR3 in amino acids: CASSYPNPEAFF. The CDR3 region has the DNA TGTGCCAGCAGTTACCCCAACCCGGAAGCTTTCTTT.

This chain joins TRBV19 and TRBJ2-7; possible D gene TRBD1, 6 bases. Trimming removed 1 base at V and 2 bases at J, with 12 bases between. The length of the CDR3 is 15 residues. Germline CDR1 and CDR2: LNHDA and SQIVND (reference sequence). For the CDR3, the DNA is TGTGCCAGTAGTATAGCAGCCGACAGGCCCTACGAGCAGTACTTC. Translated, it gives CASSIAADRPYEQYF.

The V gene is TRBV4-2, the J gene TRBJ2-1; D remains ambiguous. Germline CDR1 is LGHNA and CDR2 is YNFKEQ. Trimming cost V 3 bases and J 8 bases, with 11 bases left between them. CDR3 size: 13 residues. CDR3 in amino acids: CASSQNSPYEQFF. The CDR3, as DNA: TGTGCCAGCAGCCAGAACAGTCCGTATGAGCAGTTCTTC.

This clonotype appeared many times. This sequence joins TRBV7-6 and TRBJ2-6, with 7 bases fitting TRBD1. CDR1 SGHVS and CDR2 FNYEAQ come from the germline V gene. After removal of 5 bases from V and 1 base from J, the junction contained 2 bases not matched to a gene. CDR3 size: 15 residues. The CDR3 protein is CASSQGVSGANVLTF. As DNA, the CDR3 is TGTGCCAGCAGCCAGGGGGTATCTGGGGCCAACGTCCTGACTTTC.

This clonotype was detected many times. A read error may account for a junction end that differs from germline. This sequence joins TRBV27 and TRBJ1-5; no definite D call. Germline lookup yields CDR1 MNHEY and CDR2 SMNVEV (reference sequence). The CDR3 runs to 15 residues. CDR3 DNA: TGTGCCAGCAGTCTATCTGGGGAGAACAATCAGCCCCAGCATTTT. It yields the protein CASSLSGENNQPQHF.

Only a few counts were recorded for this clonotype. The chain has TRBV27 and TRBJ1-4; 8 positions match TRBD1. The CDR3 covers 14 residues. The germline V gene has CDR1 MNHEY and CDR2 SMNVEV (reference sequence). V trimming: 6 bases; J trimming: 7 bases; junction bases outside the gene matches: 7. The CDR3 DNA follows: TGTGCCAGCAGGGGACCGGGACAGGTTGAAAAACTGTTTTTT. Its protein product is CASRGPGQVEKLFF.

This clonotype occurred a few times. The genes are TRBV20-1 and TRBJ1-2; D possibly corresponds to TRBD1 (6 bases). Germline-derived CDR1 and CDR2 are DFQATT and SNEGSKA (reference sequence). The CDR3 contains 14 residues. The ends were cut back, 4 bases at V and 7 bases at J, with 19 bases in the middle. The CDR3, as DNA: TGCAGTGCTATTTCCCGGGACAAAAAGGGTGGCTACACCTTC. The encoded protein is CSAISRDKKGGYTF.

This clonotype was recorded at least ten times. The V gene is TRBV7-2, the J gene TRBJ2-2, with D possibly TRBD2 on 6 matching bases. The germline V gene has CDR1 SGHTA and CDR2 FQGNSA. Trimming left V 5 bases short and J 7 bases short, with 14 bases between. The CDR3 has 14 residues. The CDR3 spells CASSPGLPIGELFF. In nucleotides, the CDR3 is TGTGCCAGCAGCCCGGGACTCCCAATCGGGGAGCTGTTTTTT.

The J gene is TRBJ2-2, the V gene TRBV20-1; 12 nucleotides align to TRBD1. This CDR3 comprises 15 residues. The germline CDR1 and CDR2 sequences are DFQATT and SNEGSKA (reference sequence). The V gene end was trimmed by 3 bases and the J gene end by 4 bases; junction bases not matched to a gene: 3. Here the CDR3 DNA reads TGCAGTGCTAGGGGGACAGGGGGCCGCACCGGGGAGCTGTTTTTT. Protein sequence: CSARGTGGRTGELFF.

This clonotype has just a few counts. This sequence joins TRBV6-5 and TRBJ2-5; D ambiguous. With 2 bases removed from V and 4 bases from J, the gap between germline ends came to 14 bases. The CDR3 is 15 amino acids. The germline V gene has CDR1 MNHEY and CDR2 SVGAGI. The CDR3 loop reads CASSYTTSGGETQYF. In nucleotides, the CDR3 is TGTGCCAGCAGTTACACCACATCGGGTGGAGAGACCCAGTACTTC.

This clonotype turned up a few times. The V and J genes are TRBV6-5 and TRBJ1-2, with D perhaps matching TRBD1 (5 bases). Germline V gene sequence: CDR1 MNHEY, CDR2 SVGAGI. The ends were cut back, 7 bases at V and 2 bases at J, with 17 bases in the middle. This CDR3 has 15 amino acids. The CDR3 DNA sequence: TGTGCCAGCACCACTTTTCAGACAGAGAACTATGGCTACACCTTC. It encodes CASTTFQTENYGYTF.

This clonotype was recorded a few times. J is TRBJ1-2 and V is TRBV6-5, with D hard to call. Germline V gives CDR1 MNHEY, CDR2 SVGAGI. CDR3 length: 13 residues. With 2 bases removed from V and 6 bases from J, the gap between germline ends came to 10 bases. CDR3 in DNA: TGTGCCAGCAGTTACGGCATCGGGGATGGCTACACCTTC. Translated: CASSYGIGDGYTF.

This chain links TRBV7-4 with TRBJ2-4; D gene ambiguous. Trimming removed 5 bases from V and 8 bases from J, with 10 bases in between. This CDR3 region has 12 residues. Germline V gene sequence: CDR1 SGHVT, CDR2 SQSDAQ. CDR3 amino acids: CASSQGWDIQYF. Written as DNA, the CDR3 is TGTGCCAGCAGCCAAGGCTGGGACATTCAGTACTTC.

The genes are TRBV5-5 and TRBJ1-5; D ambiguous. The CDR3 has 17 amino acids. Trimming cost V 4 bases and J 0 bases, with 17 bases left between them. CDR1 SGHKS and CDR2 YYEKEE come from the germline V gene (reference sequence). The CDR3 region is CASSPDPRPVSNQPQHF. CDR3 DNA: TGTGCCAGCAGCCCTGACCCCCGCCCAGTTAGCAATCAGCCCCAGCATTTT.

In this sample, this clonotype turned up a few times. This chain joins TRBV18 and TRBJ2-3, with D unclear. Trimming stripped 6 bases from V and 2 bases from J, with 12 bases between. Germline CDR1 is KGHSH and CDR2 is LQKENI. The CDR3 length is 14 residues. For the CDR3, the DNA is TGTGCCAGCTCGCGACTTCGGGCCACAGATACGCAGTATTTT. Translating gives CASSRLRATDTQYF.

The chain recombines TRBV4-1 with TRBJ2-1; D might be TRBD1 (5 bases). CDR3 size: 13 residues. CDR1 is MGHRA and CDR2 is YSYEKL in the germline V gene. V was shortened by 4 bases and J by 8 bases, with 12 bases between the two germline ends. CDR3 sequence reads: CASSRAVGHEQFF. In DNA form, the CDR3 reads TGCGCCAGCAGCCGAGCCGTGGGGCATGAGCAGTTCTTC.

This clonotype has a count of ten or more. V gene TRBV10-2 combines with J gene TRBJ2-2, with D hard to call. The CDR3 is made up of 16 amino acids. V lost 4 bases and J 6 bases, leaving 18 bases between the germline ends. The germline V gene encodes CDR1 WSHSY and CDR2 SAAADI. The DNA of the CDR3 is TGCGCCAGCAGTGGAAAGTACCGGCAAGCATCCGGGGAGCTGTTTTTT. Its translation is CASSGKYRQASGELFF.

The rearrangement links TRBV7-9 to TRBJ2-2, with TRBD2 identical over 10 bases. From germline, CDR1 is SEHNR and CDR2 FQNEAQ (reference sequence). The CDR3 covers 20 residues. V gave up 3 bases and J gave up 0 bases; unmatched junction bases: 13. CDR3 protein: CASSFGVWLAGATNTGELFF. The CDR3 coding sequence is TGTGCCAGCAGCTTCGGAGTCTGGCTAGCGGGGGCCACGAACACCGGGGAGCTGTTTTTT.

This clonotype was found a few times. The chain combines TRBV27 with TRBJ1-2, with 7 positions matching TRBD1. The CDR3 runs to 12 residues. J lost 6 bases, V lost 7 bases, and 5 bases had no gene match. Per the germline V gene, CDR1 is MNHEY and CDR2 is SMNVEV (reference sequence). The CDR3 is CASKDRIDGYTF. CDR3 DNA: TGTGCCAGCAAGGACAGGATCGATGGCTACACCTTC.

In this sample, this clonotype turned up a few times. The chain combines TRBV19 with TRBJ2-2; D is perhaps TRBD1 (7 bases). CDR1 is LNHDA and CDR2 is SQIVND in the germline V gene (reference sequence). Deletions cut 8 bases from V and 5 bases from J, with 18 bases between. This CDR3 is 15 amino acids long. CDR3 nucleotides: TGTGCCAGTTCCCCCCGCAGGGGGGTTACCGGGGAGCTGTTTTTT. Its translation is CASSPRRGVTGELFF.

The V and J genes are TRBV5-6 and TRBJ2-7; D remains ambiguous. V was clipped by 0 bases and J by 2 bases, with 9 bases between them. Per the germline V gene, CDR1 is SGHDT and CDR2 is YYEEEE. The CDR3 sequence is 14 residues long. The CDR3 bases are TGTGCCAGCAGCTTGGGACGGTCAACCTACGAGCAGTACGTC. Amino acids: CASSLGRSTYEQYV.

This chain uses TRBV25-1 with TRBJ2-2; D perhaps matches TRBD1 (6 bases). The germline gives CDR1 MGHDK, CDR2 SYGVNS. This CDR3 is 15 amino acids long. Trimming removed 5 bases at V and 7 bases at J, with 17 bases between. The DNA of the CDR3 is TGTGCCAGCAGTTCTTACAGGGTTCTTGGCGGGGAGCTGTTTTTT. This gives the protein CASSSYRVLGGELFF.

The V call is TRBV4-3, the J call TRBJ2-3, with 7 positions matching TRBD1. From germline, CDR1 is LGHNA and CDR2 YSLEER. The ends lost 2 bases at V and 11 bases at J; junction bases unmatched: 7. The CDR3 runs 13 residues. The CDR3 is CASSQTRTGMQYF. CDR3 bases: TGCGCCAGCAGCCAAACCCGGACAGGCATGCAGTATTTT.

On this clonotype: This clone may be a read error of a much larger clone one base away. The genes are TRBV7-2 and TRBJ2-7; 13 bases map to TRBD2. This CDR3 spans 16 amino acids. Germline V lookup: CDR1 SGHTA, CDR2 FQGNSA. The CDR3 is CASCFRRGLAGSEQYF. The CDR3 coding sequence is TGTGCCAGCTGCTTCCGTCGGGGACTAGCGGGAAGCGAGCAGTACTTC.

This chain links TRBV5-6 with TRBJ1-2, with 11 bases identical to TRBD1. J gave up 7 bases and V 3 bases, and 5 bases lay outside the gene matches. The CDR3 is 14 residues long. Germline values: CDR1 SGHDT, CDR2 YYEEEE. CDR3 sequence reads: CASSWDRGSSGYTF. CDR3 sequence (DNA): TGTGCCAGCAGCTGGGACAGGGGGAGTAGTGGCTACACCTTC. The full variable domain, rest sourced from reference TRBV5-6 and TRBJ1-2, is DAGVTQSPTHLIKTRGQQVTLRCSPKSGHDTVSWYQQALGQGPQFIFQYYEEEERQRGNFPDRFSGHQFPNYSSELNVNALLLGDSALYLCASSWDRGSSGYTFGSGTRLTVV.